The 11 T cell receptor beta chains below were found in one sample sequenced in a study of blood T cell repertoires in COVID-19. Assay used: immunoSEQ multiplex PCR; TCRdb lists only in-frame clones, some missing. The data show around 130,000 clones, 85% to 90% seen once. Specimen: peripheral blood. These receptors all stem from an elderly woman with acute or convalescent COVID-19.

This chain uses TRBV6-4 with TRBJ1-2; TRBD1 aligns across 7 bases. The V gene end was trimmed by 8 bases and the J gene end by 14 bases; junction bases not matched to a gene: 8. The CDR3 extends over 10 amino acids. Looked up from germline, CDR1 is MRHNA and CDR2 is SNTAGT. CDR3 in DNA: TGTGCCAGCGGCGACAGGGCCAAAACCTTC. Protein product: CASGDRAKTF.

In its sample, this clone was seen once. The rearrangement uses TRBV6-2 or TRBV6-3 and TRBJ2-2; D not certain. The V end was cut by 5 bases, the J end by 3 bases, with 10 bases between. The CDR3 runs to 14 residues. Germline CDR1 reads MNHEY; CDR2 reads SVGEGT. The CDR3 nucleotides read TGTGCCAGCAGTCCATACCAGGACACCGGGGAGCTGTTTTTT. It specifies CASSPYQDTGELFF.

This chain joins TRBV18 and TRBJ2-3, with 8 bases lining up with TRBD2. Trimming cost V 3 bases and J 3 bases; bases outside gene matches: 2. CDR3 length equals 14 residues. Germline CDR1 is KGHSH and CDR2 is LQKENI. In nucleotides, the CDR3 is TGTGCCAGCTCACCCCCGGGGGGGACAGATACGCAGTATTTT. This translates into CASSPPGGTDTQYF.

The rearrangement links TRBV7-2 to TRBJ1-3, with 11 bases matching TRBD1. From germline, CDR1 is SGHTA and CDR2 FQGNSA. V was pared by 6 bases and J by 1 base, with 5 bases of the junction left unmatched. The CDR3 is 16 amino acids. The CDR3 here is CASSGQGAFSGNTIYF. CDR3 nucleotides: TGTGCCAGCAGTGGACAGGGGGCCTTTTCTGGAAACACCATATATTTT.

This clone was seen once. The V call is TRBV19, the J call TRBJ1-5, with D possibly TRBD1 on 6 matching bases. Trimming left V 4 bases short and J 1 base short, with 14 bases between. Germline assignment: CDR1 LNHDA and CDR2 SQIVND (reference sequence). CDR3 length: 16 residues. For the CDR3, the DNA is TGTGCCAGTAGTAAAGGGGGGGTAAAAAGCAATCAGCCCCAGCATTTT. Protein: CASSKGGVKSNQPQHF.

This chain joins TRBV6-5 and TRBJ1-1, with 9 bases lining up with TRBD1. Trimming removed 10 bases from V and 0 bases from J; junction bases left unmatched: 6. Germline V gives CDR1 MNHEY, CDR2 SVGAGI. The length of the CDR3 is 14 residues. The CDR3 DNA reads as TGTGCCACCCGGGACAGGGCGGTGAACACTGAAGCTTTCTTT. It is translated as CATRDRAVNTEAFF.

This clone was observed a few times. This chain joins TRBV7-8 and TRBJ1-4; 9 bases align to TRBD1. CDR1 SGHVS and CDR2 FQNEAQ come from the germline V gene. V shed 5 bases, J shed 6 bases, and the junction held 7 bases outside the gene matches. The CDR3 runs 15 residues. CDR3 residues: CASSTMGQGYEKLFF. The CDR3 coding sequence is TGTGCCAGCAGCACCATGGGACAGGGCTATGAAAAACTGTTTTTT.

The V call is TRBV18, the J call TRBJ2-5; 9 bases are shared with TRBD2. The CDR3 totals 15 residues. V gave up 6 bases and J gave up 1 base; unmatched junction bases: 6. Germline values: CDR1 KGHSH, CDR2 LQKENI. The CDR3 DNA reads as TGTGCCAGCTCTTCCATAGCGGGGGCCCAAGAGACCCAGTACTTC. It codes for CASSSIAGAQETQYF. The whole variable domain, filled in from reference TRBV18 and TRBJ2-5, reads NAGVMQNPRHLVRRRGQEARLRCSPMKGHSHVYWYRQLPEEGLKFMVYLQKENIIDESGMPKERFSAEFPKEGPSILRIQQVVRGDSAAYFCASSSIAGAQETQYFGPGTRLLVL.

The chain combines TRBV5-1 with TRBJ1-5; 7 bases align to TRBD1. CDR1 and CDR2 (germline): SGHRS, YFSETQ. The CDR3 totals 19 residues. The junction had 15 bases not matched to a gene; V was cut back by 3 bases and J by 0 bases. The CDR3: CASSSRDRTNQYSNQPQHF. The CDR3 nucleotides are TGCGCCAGCAGCTCCCGGGACAGAACAAACCAATATAGCAATCAGCCCCAGCATTTT.

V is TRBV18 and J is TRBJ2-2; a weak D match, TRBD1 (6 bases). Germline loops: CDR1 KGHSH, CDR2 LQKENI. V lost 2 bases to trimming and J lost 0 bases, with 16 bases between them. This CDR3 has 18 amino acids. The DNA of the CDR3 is TGTGCCAGCTCACCATTTAAAGTGGACAGAACGAACACCGGGGAGCTGTTTTTT. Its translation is CASSPFKVDRTNTGELFF.

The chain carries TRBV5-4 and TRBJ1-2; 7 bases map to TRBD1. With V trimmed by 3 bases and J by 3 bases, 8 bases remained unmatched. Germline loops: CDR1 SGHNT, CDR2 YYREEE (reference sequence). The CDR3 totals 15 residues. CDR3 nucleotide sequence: TGTGCCAGCAGCTCACAGGGGCAGGGGGACTATGGCTACACCTTC. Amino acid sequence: CASSSQGQGDYGYTF.